The rows below give T cell receptor beta chains drawn from one sample of a study of cytomegalovirus exposure and HLA in healthy donors. Sequencing used immunoSEQ multiplex PCR; TCRdb keeps in-frame clones, though not all of them. The sample lists 100,000 to 150,000 clones, 65% to 80% occurring once. The sample consisted of PBMCs. The receptors come from a woman in her thirties or forties in good health and CMV-seronegative. Both conserved end residues are part of each CDR3. The order of the fields is J gene, D gene, clone size, CDR3 length, V gene, CDR3 protein, CDR3 DNA. The D gene is left open where the match is weak. Size tells how often a clone was seen (once, few, many) or the class of an expanded clone, and some rows leave it out.

TRBJ2-4	TRBD1	few	14	TRBV6-6	CASSETGGKNIQYF	TGTGCCAGCAGTGAGACAGGGGGCAAAAACATTCAGTACTTC
TRBJ2-5	-	-	11	TRBV7-9	CSSSRGETQYF	TGTTCCAGCAGCCGAGGGGAGACCCAGTACTTC
TRBJ2-2	TRBD2	-	16	TRBV6-5	CASSWVGGANTGELFF	TGTGCCAGCAGTTGGGTCGGGGGGGCAAACACCGGGGAGCTGTTTTTT
TRBJ2-5	TRBD2	-	14	TRBV29-1	CSTAGTSYQETQYF	TGCAGCACCGCAGGGACTAGCTATCAAGAGACCCAGTACTTC
TRBJ2-7	-	-	15	TRBV15	CATSRGGELVYEQYF	TGTGCCACCAGCAGAGGCGGCGAGCTTGTTTACGAGCAGTACTTC
TRBJ1-6	-	-	15	TRBV7-8	CASSSRGDLTSPLHF	TGTGCCAGCAGCTCCCGGGGGGACCTGACATCACCCCTCCACTTT
TRBJ2-3	TRBD1	-	15	TRBV5-1	CASSRIGQGTDTQYF	TGCGCCAGCAGCCGGATCGGACAGGGCACAGATACGCAGTATTTT
TRBJ1-6	TRBD1	-	15	TRBV9	CASSVQGEYHSPLHF	TGTGCCAGCAGCGTACAGGGGGAATATCATTCACCCCTCCACTTT
TRBJ1-5	-	-	18	TRBV11-3	CASSIIGGVGWSNQPQHF	TGTGCCAGCAGCATCATCGGGGGGGTAGGGTGGAGCAATCAGCCCCAGCATTTT
TRBJ2-1	TRBD2	few	17	TRBV13	CASSSTSGGLPYNEQFF	TGTGCCAGCAGCTCTACTAGCGGGGGGTTGCCCTACAATGAGCAGTTCTTC
TRBJ2-7	-	once	15	TRBV29-1	CSVVKGQPVREEQYF	TGCAGCGTTGTAAAGGGACAGCCCGTCCGGGAGGAGCAGTACTTC
TRBJ2-7	-	-	14	TRBV27	CASSGSQGRSEQYF	TGTGCCAGCAGTGGATCACAGGGCCGGTCCGAGCAGTACTTC
TRBJ2-7	TRBD2	-	15	TRBV7-9	CASSLTSGTSYEQYF	TGTGCCAGCAGCTTGACTAGCGGGACCTCCTACGAGCAGTACTTC
TRBJ2-7	-	-	16	TRBV21-1	CASSKGYEDSTYEQYF	TGTGCCAGCAGCAAAGGTTATGAGGACAGCACCTACGAGCAGTACTTC
TRBJ1-1	-	-	13	TRBV18	CASSPNMNTEAFF	TGTGCCAGCTCACCAAATATGAACACTGAAGCTTTCTTT
TRBJ2-6	TRBD1	once	17	TRBV5-1	CASSGRDRGSGANGLTF	TGCGCCAGCAGCGGCCGGGACAGGGGGAGTGGGGCCAACGGCCTGACTTTC
TRBJ2-1	TRBD2	-	15	TRBV9	CASSVSSGNPNEQFF	TGTGCCAGCAGCGTTTCTAGCGGGAATCCCAATGAGCAGTTCTTC
TRBJ2-5	-	-	15	TRBV14	CASSRTVATGETQYF	TGTGCCAGCAGCCGAACAGTTGCTACTGGGGAGACCCAGTACTTC
TRBJ2-7	TRBD2	-	14	TRBV13	CASSPGLERYEQYF	TGTGCCAGCAGCCCAGGACTAGAGCGCTACGAGCAGTACTTC
TRBJ2-1	TRBD2	-	14	TRBV6-1	CASSLAGGPVEQFF	TGTGCCAGCAGTTTAGCGGGGGGGCCCGTTGAGCAGTTCTTC
TRBJ2-4	TRBD1	once	14	TRBV28	CASSLGTGWHIQYF	TGTGCCAGCAGTTTGGGGACAGGGTGGCACATTCAGTACTTC
TRBJ1-1	-	-	12	TRBV30	CAWSVRGSEAFF	TGTGCCTGGAGTGTAAGGGGGTCTGAAGCTTTCTTT
TRBJ2-1	TRBD2	-	16	TRBV9	CASSVELAGGPDEQFF	TGTGCCAGCAGCGTAGAGCTAGCGGGGGGGCCAGATGAGCAGTTCTTC
TRBJ2-7	TRBD2	few	16	TRBV7-2	CASSLARRGASYEQYF	TGTGCCAGCAGCTTAGCGAGGCGGGGGGCCTCCTACGAGCAGTACTTC
TRBJ1-2	TRBD1	once	14	TRBV2	CASSVAGTGAGYTF	TGTGCCAGCAGTGTTGCCGGGACAGGGGCTGGCTACACCTTC
TRBJ1-3	-	-	15	TRBV28	CASSLGRGPGNTIYF	TGTGCCAGCAGTTTAGGGAGAGGGCCAGGAAACACCATATATTTT
TRBJ1-2	-	few	15	TRBV2	CASSESPEGVYGYTF	TGTGCCAGCAGTGAATCTCCCGAGGGGGTCTATGGCTACACCTTC
TRBJ1-5	TRBD1	-	16	TRBV2	CASSQSWTGGRQPQHF	TGTGCCAGCAGTCAAAGTTGGACAGGGGGCAGACAGCCCCAGCATTTT
TRBJ1-2	TRBD1	-	17	TRBV27	CASSLSWGQGLGYGYTF	TGTGCCAGCAGTTTATCCTGGGGACAGGGGTTAGGCTATGGCTACACCTTC
TRBJ2-5	TRBD2	-	16	TRBV7-8	CASSLAPVGGVETQYF	TGTGCCAGCAGCTTAGCCCCGGTCGGGGGGGTTGAGACCCAGTACTTC
TRBJ2-7	-	-	11	TRBV5-6	CASTSPYEQYF	TGTGCCAGCACTAGCCCCTACGAGCAGTACTTC
TRBJ2-7	-	-	11	TRBV28	CASRHRSEQYF	TGTGCCAGCAGGCACAGGAGCGAGCAGTACTTC
TRBJ1-2	-	-	11	TRBV20-1	CSARGENGYTF	TGCAGTGCTAGAGGGGAGAACGGCTACACCTTC
TRBJ1-5	TRBD1	-	14	TRBV19	CASSPQGASQPQHF	TGTGCCAGTAGTCCTCAGGGGGCTTCTCAGCCCCAGCATTTT
TRBJ1-1	-	-	13	TRBV2	CASSGALNTEAFF	TGTGCCAGCAGTGGTGCGCTTAACACTGAAGCTTTCTTT
TRBJ2-6	-	once	15	TRBV9	CASSVGDSGANVLTF	TGTGCCAGCAGCGTAGGAGATTCTGGGGCCAACGTCCTGACTTTC
TRBJ1-6	TRBD1	-	16	TRBV6-5	CASSSTGGDYNSPLHF	TGTGCCAGCAGTTCTACAGGGGGTGACTATAATTCACCCCTCCACTTT
TRBJ1-1	-	-	13	TRBV7-2	CASSRGANTEAFF	TGTGCCAGCAGCCGGGGGGCGAACACTGAAGCTTTCTTT
TRBJ1-5	-	-	16	TRBV19	CASSIEGTGSHQPQHF	TGTGCCAGTAGTATAGAAGGGACTGGCAGCCATCAGCCCCAGCATTTT
TRBJ1-4	TRBD1	-	14	TRBV19	CASSPTGEQTKLFF	TGTGCCAGTAGTCCGACAGGGGAGCAGACAAAACTGTTTTTT
TRBJ1-2	TRBD1	-	14	TRBV6-1	CASSEDAGGYGYTF	TGTGCCAGCAGTGAAGATGCAGGGGGCTATGGCTACACCTTC
TRBJ1-1	-	few	12	TRBV4-2	CASSQAGSEAFF	TGTGCCAGCAGCCAGGCAGGGTCTGAAGCTTTCTTT
TRBJ2-7	-	-	14	TRBV6-5	CASRKSGSPGEQYF	TGTGCCAGCAGGAAGTCGGGATCCCCGGGCGAGCAGTACTTC
TRBJ1-4	TRBD1	-	13	TRBV29-1	CSAFGQGVEKLFF	TGCAGCGCCTTCGGACAGGGGGTTGAAAAACTGTTTTTT
TRBJ2-7	-	few	17	TRBV4-1	CASSQSLWDSNSYEQYF	TGCGCCAGCAGCCAATCGTTGTGGGACTCCAACTCCTACGAGCAGTACTTC
TRBJ2-3	TRBD2	-	14	TRBV11-2	CASSLGGGGDTQYF	TGTGCCAGCAGCTTAGGGGGGGGAGGCGATACGCAGTATTTT
TRBJ2-7	-	once	15	TRBV7-6	CASSLANGGSYEQYF	TGTGCCAGCAGCTTAGCGAACGGGGGCTCCTACGAGCAGTACTTC
TRBJ1-3	-	-	18	TRBV27	CASRALGGVAASGNTIYF	TGTGCCAGCAGGGCATTGGGAGGGGTCGCGGCCTCTGGAAACACCATATATTTT
TRBJ1-2	-	-	16	TRBV28	CASSHTLGRTNYGYTF	TGTGCCAGCAGTCATACCCTCGGCAGGACTAACTATGGCTACACCTTC
TRBJ2-2	TRBD1	once	15	TRBV5-6	CASDDRGGNTGELFF	TGTGCCAGTGATGACAGGGGCGGAAACACCGGGGAGCTGTTTTTT
TRBJ2-2	TRBD1	-	18	TRBV5-1	CASEQRDSQTSNTGELFF	TGCGCCAGCGAACAAAGGGACAGCCAGACCTCGAACACCGGGGAGCTGTTTTTT
TRBJ1-5	TRBD1	-	16	TRBV18	CASSPRDRGWDQPQHF	TGTGCCAGCTCACCCCGGGACAGGGGATGGGATCAGCCCCAGCATTTT
TRBJ1-1	TRBD1	-	18	TRBV7-6	CASSPKHTRDRSNTEAFF	TGTGCCAGCAGCCCTAAACATACCCGGGACAGAAGTAACACTGAAGCTTTCTTT